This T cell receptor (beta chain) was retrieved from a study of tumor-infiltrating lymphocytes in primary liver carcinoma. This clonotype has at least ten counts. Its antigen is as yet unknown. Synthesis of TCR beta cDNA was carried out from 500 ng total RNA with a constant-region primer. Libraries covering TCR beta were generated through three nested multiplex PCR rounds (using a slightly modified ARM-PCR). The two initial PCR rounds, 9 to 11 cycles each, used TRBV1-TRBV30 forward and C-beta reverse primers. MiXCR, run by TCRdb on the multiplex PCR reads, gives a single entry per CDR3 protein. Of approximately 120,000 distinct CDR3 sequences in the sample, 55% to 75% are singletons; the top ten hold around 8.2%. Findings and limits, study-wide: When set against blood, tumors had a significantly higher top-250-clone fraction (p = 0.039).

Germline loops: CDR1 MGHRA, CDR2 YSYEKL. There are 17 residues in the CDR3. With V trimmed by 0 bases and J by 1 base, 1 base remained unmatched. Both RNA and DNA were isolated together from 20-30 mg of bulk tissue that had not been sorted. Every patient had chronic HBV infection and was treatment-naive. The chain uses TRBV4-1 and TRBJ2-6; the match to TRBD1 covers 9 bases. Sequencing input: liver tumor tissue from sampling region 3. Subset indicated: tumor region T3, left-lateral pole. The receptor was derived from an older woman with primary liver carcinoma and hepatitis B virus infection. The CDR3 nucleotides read TGCGCCAGCAGCCAAGAGGGACAGGGTTCTGGGGCCAACGTCCTGACTTTC. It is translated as CASSQEGQGSGANVLTF.